These 13 T cell receptor beta chains originate from one sample sequenced in a study of T cell responses to AZD1222 COVID-19 vaccine. Sequenced by immunoSEQ multiplex PCR; TCRdb stores in-frame clones only, minus some. The sample includes about 180,000 clones, 70% to 90% of them seen just once. The specimen was peripheral blood, collected 28 days after the second AZD1222 dose. Receptors were obtained from an adult who received the AZD1222 COVID-19 vaccine.

Written as DNA, the CDR3 is TGTGCCAGCATTTCGCAGCTTCAAGAGACCCAGTACTTC. Amino acid sequence: CASISQLQETQYF. This sequence joins TRBV28 and TRBJ2-5; D call uncertain. V lost 7 bases and J 2 bases, leaving 11 bases between the germline ends. The CDR3 runs to 13 residues. CDR1 and CDR2 from the germline V gene are MDHEN and SYDVKM.

The chain recombines TRBV14 with TRBJ2-3, with 12 bases aligning to TRBD2. The junction had 2 bases not matched to a gene; V was cut back by 1 base and J by 6 bases. The CDR3 covers 15 residues. The germline gives CDR1 SGHDN, CDR2 FVKESK. As DNA, the CDR3 is TGTGCCAGCAGCCAAGGGACTAGCGGGGCGGATACGCAGTATTTT. Translated, it gives CASSQGTSGADTQYF.

This rearrangement joins TRBV30 to TRBJ1-2; 9 bases agree with TRBD1. In germline, CDR1 is GTSNPN, CDR2 SVGIG (reference sequence). CDR3 length: 13 amino acids. The trim removed 3 bases at V and 5 bases at J, leaving 4 bases unmatched. This CDR3 is CAWRGDREYGYTF. The CDR3, as DNA: TGTGCCTGGAGAGGGGACAGGGAGTATGGCTACACCTTC.

The V and J genes are TRBV4-2 and TRBJ2-7, with TRBD1 matching over 8 bases. Trimming at V came to 1 base and at J to 0 bases, leaving 8 bases not matched to a gene. The germline V gene has CDR1 LGHNA and CDR2 YNFKEQ. The CDR3 is 17 residues long. The CDR3 sequence: CASSQGRLGTGSYEQYF. The CDR3 DNA sequence: TGTGCCAGCAGCCAAGGGCGACTCGGGACAGGCTCCTACGAGCAGTACTTC.

The rearrangement links TRBV28 to TRBJ1-1; 7 bases are a match to TRBD1. J lost 11 bases, V lost 7 bases, and 10 bases had no gene match. Germline V lookup: CDR1 MDHEN, CDR2 SYDVKM. The CDR3 contains 12 residues. The CDR3 protein is CASNTGQASAFF. In DNA form, the CDR3 reads TGTGCCAGCAACACCGGACAGGCCTCCGCTTTCTTT. Full variable domain (remainder filled in from reference TRBV28 and TRBJ1-1): DVKVTQSSRYLVKRTGEKVFLECVQDMDHENMFWYRQDPGLGLRLIYFSYDVKMKEKGDIPEGYSVSREKKERFSLILESASTNQTSMYLCASNTGQASAFFGQGTRLTVV.

The chain has TRBV6-5 and TRBJ1-2, with a weak D call TRBD1 (5 bases). V was clipped by 2 bases and J by 4 bases, with 14 bases between them. Germline V gives CDR1 MNHEY, CDR2 SVGAGI. CDR3 length: 15 amino acids. CDR3 in DNA: TGTGCCAGCAGTTACCCAGGGCGGGGGTTCTATGGCTACACCTTC. This codes for CASSYPGRGFYGYTF.

As DNA, the CDR3 is TGTGCCAGCTCAACCGGACAGGGGGCGACGGGCAATCAGCCCCAGCATTTT. Amino acid sequence: CASSTGQGATGNQPQHF. The rearrangement uses TRBV18 and TRBJ1-5; 11 nucleotides align to TRBD1. Looked up from germline, CDR1 is KGHSH and CDR2 is LQKENI. V trimming: 5 bases; J trimming: 2 bases; junction bases outside the gene matches: 8. CDR3 length: 17 residues.

This chain uses TRBV18 with TRBJ1-4; no definite D call. The CDR3 is 18 residues long. CDR1 is KGHSH and CDR2 is LQKENI in the germline V gene. The ends were cut back, 3 bases at V and 0 bases at J, with 17 bases in the middle. The CDR3 region has the DNA TGTGCCAGCTCACCGGCTAACGGAAGCTTTGCAACTAATGAAAAACTGTTTTTT. This encodes CASSPANGSFATNEKLFF.

The J gene is TRBJ2-5, the V gene TRBV29-1, with D unclear. Trimming shortened V by 7 bases and J by 2 bases, and 11 bases separated the two germline ends. The CDR3 consists of 12 residues. Germline lookup yields CDR1 SQVTM and CDR2 ANQGSEA. In DNA, the CDR3 is TGCAGCGGCAGCAAGGGACAAGAGACCCAGTACTTC. It is translated as CSGSKGQETQYF.

V gene TRBV7-2 combines with J gene TRBJ1-5; 9 bases map to TRBD1. With V trimmed by 4 bases and J by 7 bases, 5 bases remained unmatched. The CDR3 spans 14 residues. CDR1 is SGHTA, CDR2 FQGNSA, per germline. CDR3 nucleotides: TGTGCCAGCAGCTCTAGGACAGGGGAACAGCCCCAGCATTTT. It encodes CASSSRTGEQPQHF.

V is TRBV30 and J is TRBJ1-6; 9 nucleotides agree with TRBD1. The CDR3 is 16 residues long. Trimming removed 4 bases from V and 4 bases from J; junction bases left unmatched: 8. The V gene's germline CDR1 is GTSNPN and CDR2 SVGIG (reference sequence). The CDR3 spells CAWTRPGTGYNSPLHF. The CDR3 nucleotides read TGTGCCTGGACCAGACCCGGGACAGGGTATAATTCACCCCTCCACTTT.

The chain joins TRBV4-3 to TRBJ2-6; 13 bases agree with TRBD2. CDR3 size: 19 residues. CDR1 is LGHNA, CDR2 YSLEER, per germline. The V segment lost 2 bases and the J segment 2 bases; nucleotides outside the gene matches: 6. CDR3 sequence (DNA): TGCGCCAGCAGCCAATTCACTAGCGGGGGGGCCGCTGGGGCCAACGTCCTGACTTTC. Its protein is CASSQFTSGGAAGANVLTF.

The chain links TRBV15 to TRBJ1-1; 7 bases are a match to TRBD1. This CDR3 is built from 16 residues. V lost 0 bases to trimming and J lost 1 base; unmatched junction nucleotides: 5. CDR1 is LNHNV, CDR2 YYDKDF, per germline (reference sequence). Here the CDR3 reads CATSRDLGTANTEAFF. CDR3 bases: TGTGCCACCAGCAGAGATCTCGGGACAGCGAACACTGAAGCTTTCTTT.